Listed below are T cell receptor beta chains from one sample, sequenced in a study of radiation and T cells in renal cell carcinoma. Generated by immunoSEQ multiplex PCR, the TCRdb table keeps only in-frame clones and is missing some. The data hold about 95,000 clones, with approximately 86% observed a single time. The sample in question was blood, obtained from a patient whose treatment included radiotherapy and nephrectomy. Source of these receptors: a man aged 50-60 years with renal cell carcinoma. The CDR3 runs from the conserved cysteine through the conserved F or W. Each record gives: J gene, clone size, V gene, D gene, CDR3 DNA, CDR3 protein. D genes are given only for firm matches. Rows give clone size only sometimes, using once, few, many, or a class for an expanded clone.

TRBJ1-2 . TRBV27 . TGTGCCAGCAGCGAATTAAACTCTATCGACGGCGGCTACACCTTC CASSELNSIDGGYTF
TRBJ2-5 . TRBV11-1 . TGTGCCAGCAGCTTCGGATCATTCACTGGGTACCAAGAGACCCAGTACTTC CASSFGSFTGYQETQYF
TRBJ2-7 . TRBV19 TRBD1 TGTGCCAGTAGTATAGGGACAGGGGGCTACGAGCAGTACTTC CASSIGTGGYEQYF
TRBJ2-1 . TRBV7-9 . TGTGCCAGCAGCGGGCAGGGGATTTATGAGCAGTTCTTC CASSGQGIYEQFF
TRBJ2-2 . TRBV4-2 . TGTGCCAGCAGCCAGACTAGAGGGACCGGGGAGCTGTTTTTT CASSQTRGTGELFF
TRBJ2-2 . TRBV2 . TGTGCCAGCAGTACTCGAGGGAGGCCGAACACCGGGGAGCTGTTTTTT CASSTRGRPNTGELFF
TRBJ1-6 . TRBV30 . TGTGCCTGGAGTCTTAGGAGCTCCTATAATTCACCCCTCCACTTT CAWSLRSSYNSPLHF
TRBJ2-7 . TRBV14 . TGTGCCAGCAGCCCCGGGAGCGAGCAGTACTTC CASSPGSEQYF
TRBJ2-7 . TRBV7-9 . TGTGCCAGCAGCTTTGATCTCGGCAGCTACGAGCAGTACTTC CASSFDLGSYEQYF
TRBJ2-2 . TRBV27 . TGTGCCAGCAGCCCGGCTAAGGGTTACACCGGGGAGCTGTTTTTT CASSPAKGYTGELFF
TRBJ1-6 . TRBV30 . TGTGCCTGGAGGGATAAGCAGGGGATTTCACCCCTCCACTTT CAWRDKQGISPLHF
TRBJ2-7 . TRBV5-1 . TGCGCCAGCAGCTTGGCCAGTCCAGACTACGAGCAGTACTTC CASSLASPDYEQYF
TRBJ1-2 . TRBV6-5 TRBD1 TGTGCCAGCAGGAAACAGGGGACTCTTCCCTATGGCTACACCTTC CASRKQGTLPYGYTF
TRBJ1-1 few TRBV4-3 . TGCGCCAGCAGCCCAAAAGAGGGGGGGACTGAAGCTTTCTTT CASSPKEGGTEAFF
TRBJ2-1 . TRBV9 TRBD1 TGTGCCAGCAGCGGGGACAGGGGCATCTATGAGCAGTTCTTC CASSGDRGIYEQFF
TRBJ2-7 . TRBV28 TRBD1 TGTGCCAGCAGCCCCCGGGACAGCAACTCCTACGAGCAGTACTTC CASSPRDSNSYEQYF
TRBJ2-1 once TRBV18 TRBD2 TGTGCCAGCTCACCACCTGGACTAGCGGGGGACAATGAGCAGTTCTTC CASSPPGLAGDNEQFF
TRBJ1-1 . TRBV9 . TGTGCCAGCAGCGTAGCTACGAGGGAGGTCGACACTGAAGCTTTCTTT CASSVATREVDTEAFF
TRBJ2-3 . TRBV7-9 TRBD2 TGTGCCAGCAGCTTCTGGACTAGCGGGAACGCGGGCACAGATACGCAGTATTTT CASSFWTSGNAGTDTQYF
TRBJ2-5 . TRBV18 TRBD1 TGTGCCAGCTCACCGGCAGGGGGATATGAGACCCAGTACTTC CASSPAGGYETQYF
TRBJ1-2 . TRBV6-1 . TGTGCCAGCAGTGAACTGGGGGCGGGCGGCTATGGCTACACCTTC CASSELGAGGYGYTF
TRBJ2-4 . TRBV19 . TGTGCCAGTAGTACCAAAGTCAAAAACATTCAGTACTTC CASSTKVKNIQYF
TRBJ2-1 . TRBV10-3 TRBD2 TGTGCCATCAAAATGACTAGCGGGGGGAATGAGCAGTTCTTC CAIKMTSGGNEQFF
TRBJ2-5 . TRBV27 . TGTGCCAGCAGTTTAAACCGGGACATAGAGACCCAGTACTTC CASSLNRDIETQYF
TRBJ2-3 . TRBV11-2 TRBD2 TGTGCCAGCAGCTATACGGGACTAGCGGGAGCAGATACGCAGTATTTT CASSYTGLAGADTQYF
TRBJ2-1 few TRBV28 . TGTGCCAGCAGTTTCGGCTATCAAGGTGAGCAGTTCTTC CASSFGYQGEQFF
TRBJ1-5 . TRBV23-1 . TGCGCCAGCAGTCACCCCCTTCTTTGGAGCAATCAGCCCCAGCATTTT CASSHPLLWSNQPQHF
TRBJ2-1 . TRBV2 . TGTGCCAGCCACCGGGCGGACAATGAGCAGTTCTTC CASHRADNEQFF